This TCR beta chain was observed in a study of CD8 T cells in Susac syndrome. The V gene's germline CDR1 is MDHEN and CDR2 SYDVKM. V was cut by 6 bases and J by 5 bases, with 12 bases left in between. The CDR3 loop spans 13 amino acids. Sequencing of TCR beta drew on CD8+ and CD4+ T cells from blood. Purification of the CD8+ and CD4+ T cells relied on negative isolation, and TEMRA cells underwent FACS enrichment. A single count supports this clonotype. It was with random hexamers that roughly 0.5 to 1 ug RNA was reverse transcribed. TCRdb recomputed calls from the immunoSEQ multiplex PCR reads with MiXCR, one row per CDR3 protein. Found here are around 150,000 distinct CDR3 sequences, 90% to 95% of them singletons; the top ten hold approximately 0.3%.

The sequenced sample was CD8+ T cells from PBMCs. The genes are TRBV28 and TRBJ2-3; D tentatively reads TRBD1 or TRBD2 (5 bases each). This receptor was taken from a human donor in good health. The CDR3 nucleotides read TGTGCCAGCAGCTGGGACCCTCTAGATACGCAGTATTTT. It translates to CASSWDPLDTQYF.